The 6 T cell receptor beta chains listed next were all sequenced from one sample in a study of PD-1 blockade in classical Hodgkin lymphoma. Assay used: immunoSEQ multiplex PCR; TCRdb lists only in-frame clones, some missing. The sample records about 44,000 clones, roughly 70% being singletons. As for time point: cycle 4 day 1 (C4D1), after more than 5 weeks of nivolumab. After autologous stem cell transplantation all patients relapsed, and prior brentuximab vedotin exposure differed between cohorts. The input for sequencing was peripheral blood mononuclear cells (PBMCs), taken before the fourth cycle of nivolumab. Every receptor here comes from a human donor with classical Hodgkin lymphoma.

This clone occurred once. In DNA, the CDR3 is TGTGCCAGCAGCACACTAGAGAACACTGAAGCTTTCTTT. It codes for CASSTLENTEAFF. V usage is TRBV7-6 and J usage is TRBJ1-1; D remains unclear. The CDR3 runs to 13 residues. V lost 5 bases to trimming and J lost 1 base, with 8 bases between them. The V gene's germline CDR1 is SGHVS and CDR2 FNYEAQ.

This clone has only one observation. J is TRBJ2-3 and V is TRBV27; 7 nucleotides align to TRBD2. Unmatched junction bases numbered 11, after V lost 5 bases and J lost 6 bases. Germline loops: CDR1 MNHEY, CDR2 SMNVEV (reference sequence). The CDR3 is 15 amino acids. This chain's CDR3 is CASSPPTWRGDTQYF. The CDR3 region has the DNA TGTGCCAGCAGTCCCCCGACATGGCGGGGGGATACGCAGTATTTT.

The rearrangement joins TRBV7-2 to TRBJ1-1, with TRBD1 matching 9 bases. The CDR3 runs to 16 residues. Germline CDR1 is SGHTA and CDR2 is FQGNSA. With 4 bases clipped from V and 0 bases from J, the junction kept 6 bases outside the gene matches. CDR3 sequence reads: CASSSMDRGLNTEAFF. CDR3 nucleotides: TGTGCCAGCAGCTCAATGGACAGGGGATTGAACACTGAAGCTTTCTTT.

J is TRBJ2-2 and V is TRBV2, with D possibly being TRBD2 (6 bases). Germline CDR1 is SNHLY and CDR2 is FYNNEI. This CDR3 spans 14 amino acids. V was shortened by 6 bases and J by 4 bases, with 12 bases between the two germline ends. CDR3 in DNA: TGTGCCAGCAGCGAGAATAGCGGCACCGGGGAGCTGTTTTTT. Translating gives CASSENSGTGELFF. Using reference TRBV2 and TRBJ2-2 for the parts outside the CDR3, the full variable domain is EPEVTQTPSHQVTQMGQEVILRCVPISNHLYFYWYRQILGQKVEFLVSFYNNEISEKSEIFDDQFSVERPDGSNFTLKIRSTKLEDSAMYFCASSENSGTGELFFGEGSRLTVL.

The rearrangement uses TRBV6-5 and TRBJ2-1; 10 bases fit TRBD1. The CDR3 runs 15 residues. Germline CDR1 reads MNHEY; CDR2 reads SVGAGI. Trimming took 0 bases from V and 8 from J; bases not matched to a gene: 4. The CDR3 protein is CASSYSDRGRDEQFF. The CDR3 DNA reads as TGTGCCAGCAGTTACTCAGACAGGGGGCGTGATGAGCAGTTCTTC.

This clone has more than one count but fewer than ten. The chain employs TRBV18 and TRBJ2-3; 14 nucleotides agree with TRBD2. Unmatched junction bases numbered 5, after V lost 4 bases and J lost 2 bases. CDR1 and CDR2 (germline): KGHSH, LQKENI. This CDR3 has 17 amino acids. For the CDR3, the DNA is TGTGCCAGCTCACTACGACTAGCGGGAGGGCCCACAGATACGCAGTATTTT. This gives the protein CASSLRLAGGPTDTQYF.